This TCR beta chain was recovered during a study of long-term antiretroviral therapy in people with HIV. A word on this clone: Its antigen is as yet unknown.

This CDR3 is 15 amino acids long. The V gene's germline CDR1 is LNHDA and CDR2 SQIVND (reference sequence). Trimming shortened V by 3 bases and J by 0 bases, and 12 bases separated the two germline ends. Researchers ran immunoSEQ v3.0 at survey level. In sequencing, about 40,000-50,000 T-cell genomes per sample were targeted. Sequencing used immunoSEQ multiplex PCR; TCRdb keeps in-frame clones, though not all of them. The sample holds some 22,000 clones, around three quarters seen once. The study's findings and limits: Diversity measured after ART increased yet remained under transplant donor controls.

The material was unsorted PBMCs, obtained 4.1 years after starting antiretroviral therapy. The TCR was taken from a woman aged 35 to 49 with HIV. This rearrangement joins TRBV19 to TRBJ2-7; weak D call: TRBD1 (5 bases). The CDR3 loop is CASSIVTGSSYEQYF. DNA of the CDR3: TGTGCCAGTAGTATCGTAACAGGAAGCTCCTACGAGCAGTACTTC.